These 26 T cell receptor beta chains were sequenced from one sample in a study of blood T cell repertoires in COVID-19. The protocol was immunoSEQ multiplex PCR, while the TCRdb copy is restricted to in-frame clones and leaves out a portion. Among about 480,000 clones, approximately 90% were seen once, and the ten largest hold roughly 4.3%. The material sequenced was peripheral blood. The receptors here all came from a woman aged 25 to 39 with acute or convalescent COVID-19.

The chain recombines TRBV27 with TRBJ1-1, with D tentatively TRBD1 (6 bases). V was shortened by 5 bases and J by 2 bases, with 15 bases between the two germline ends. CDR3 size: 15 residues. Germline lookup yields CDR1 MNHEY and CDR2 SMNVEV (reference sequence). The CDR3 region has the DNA TGTGCCAGCAGTAACCGGGACAACGGTAACACTGAAGCTTTCTTT. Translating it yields CASSNRDNGNTEAFF.

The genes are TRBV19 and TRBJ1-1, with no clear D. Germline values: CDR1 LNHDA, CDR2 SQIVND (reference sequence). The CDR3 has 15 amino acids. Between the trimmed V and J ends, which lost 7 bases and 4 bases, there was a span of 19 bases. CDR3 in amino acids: CASTTNRGIGTEAFF. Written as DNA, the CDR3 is TGTGCCAGTACCACGAATCGAGGGATCGGCACTGAAGCTTTCTTT.

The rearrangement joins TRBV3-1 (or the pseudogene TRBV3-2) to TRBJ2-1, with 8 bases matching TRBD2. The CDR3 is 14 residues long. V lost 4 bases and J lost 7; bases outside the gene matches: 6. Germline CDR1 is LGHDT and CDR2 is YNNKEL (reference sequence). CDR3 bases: TGTGCCAGCAGCCCTGGGGTAGCGGGGAATGAGCAGTTCTTC. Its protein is CASSPGVAGNEQFF.

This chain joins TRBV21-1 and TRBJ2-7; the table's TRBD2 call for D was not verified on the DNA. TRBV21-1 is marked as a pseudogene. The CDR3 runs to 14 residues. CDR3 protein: CASTRTSDPYEQYF. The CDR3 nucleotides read TGTGCCAGCACGCGGACTAGCGATCCCTACGAGCAGTACTTC.

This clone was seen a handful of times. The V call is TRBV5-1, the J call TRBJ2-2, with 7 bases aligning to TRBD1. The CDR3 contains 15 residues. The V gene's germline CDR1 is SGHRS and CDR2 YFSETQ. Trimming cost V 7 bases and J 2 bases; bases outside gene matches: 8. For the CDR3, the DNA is TGCGCCAGCTACCCGGGACAGCCTAACACCGGGGAGCTGTTTTTT. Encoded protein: CASYPGQPNTGELFF.

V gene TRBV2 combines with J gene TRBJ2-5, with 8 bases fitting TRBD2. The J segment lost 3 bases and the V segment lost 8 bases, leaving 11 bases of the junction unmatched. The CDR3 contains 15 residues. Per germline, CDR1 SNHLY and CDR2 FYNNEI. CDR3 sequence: CASADSLGGEETQYF. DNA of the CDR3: TGTGCCAGCGCGGATTCCCTCGGGGGGGAAGAGACCCAGTACTTC.

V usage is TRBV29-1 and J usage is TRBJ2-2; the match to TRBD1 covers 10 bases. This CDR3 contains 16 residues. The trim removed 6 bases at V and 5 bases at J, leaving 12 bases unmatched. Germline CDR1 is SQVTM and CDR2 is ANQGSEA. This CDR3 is CSVRTGGPPGTGELFF. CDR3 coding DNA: TGCAGCGTCAGGACAGGGGGACCCCCGGGGACCGGGGAGCTGTTTTTT.

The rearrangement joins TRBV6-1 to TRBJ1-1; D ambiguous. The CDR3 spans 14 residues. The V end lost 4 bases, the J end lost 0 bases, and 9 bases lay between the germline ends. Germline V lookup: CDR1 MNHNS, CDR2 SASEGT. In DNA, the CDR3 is TGTGCCAGCAGTGCGAGCCTGATGAACACTGAAGCTTTCTTT. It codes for CASSASLMNTEAFF.

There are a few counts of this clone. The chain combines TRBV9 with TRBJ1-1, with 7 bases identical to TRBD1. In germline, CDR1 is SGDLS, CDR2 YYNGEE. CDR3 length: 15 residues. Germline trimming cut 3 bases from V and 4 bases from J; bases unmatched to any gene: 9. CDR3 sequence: CASSADQGVLTEAFF. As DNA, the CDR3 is TGTGCCAGCAGCGCTGACCAGGGGGTACTCACTGAAGCTTTCTTT. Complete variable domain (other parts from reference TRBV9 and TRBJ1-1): DSGVTQTPKHLITATGQRVTLRCSPRSGDLSVYWYQQSLDQGLQFLIQYYNGEERAKGNILERFSAQQFPDLHSELNLSSLELGDSALYFCASSADQGVLTEAFFGQGTRLTVV.

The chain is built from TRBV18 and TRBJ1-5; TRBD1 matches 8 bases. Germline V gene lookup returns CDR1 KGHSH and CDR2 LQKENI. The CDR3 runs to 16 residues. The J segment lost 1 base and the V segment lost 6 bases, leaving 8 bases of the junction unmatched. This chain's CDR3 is CASSFGQGQSNQPQHF. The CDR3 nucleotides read TGTGCCAGCTCTTTCGGACAGGGCCAGAGCAATCAGCCCCAGCATTTT.

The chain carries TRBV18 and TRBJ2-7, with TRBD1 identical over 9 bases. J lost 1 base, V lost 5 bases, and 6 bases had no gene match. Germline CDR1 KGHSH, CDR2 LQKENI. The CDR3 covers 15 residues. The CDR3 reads CASSVQGQGSYEQYF. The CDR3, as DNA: TGTGCCAGCTCAGTACAGGGACAGGGATCCTACGAGCAGTACTTC.

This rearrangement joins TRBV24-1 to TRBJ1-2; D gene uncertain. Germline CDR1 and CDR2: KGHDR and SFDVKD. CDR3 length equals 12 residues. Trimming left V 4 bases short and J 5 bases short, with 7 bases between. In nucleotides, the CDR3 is TGTGCCACCAGTGACACCACATATGGCTACACCTTC. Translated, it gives CATSDTTYGYTF.

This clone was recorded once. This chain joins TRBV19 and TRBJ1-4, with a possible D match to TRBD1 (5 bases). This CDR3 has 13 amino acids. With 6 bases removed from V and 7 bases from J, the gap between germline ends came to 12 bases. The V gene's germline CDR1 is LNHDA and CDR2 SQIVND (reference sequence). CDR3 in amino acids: CASSGGDSEKLFF. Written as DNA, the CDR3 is TGTGCCAGTAGCGGAGGGGATAGTGAAAAACTGTTTTTT.

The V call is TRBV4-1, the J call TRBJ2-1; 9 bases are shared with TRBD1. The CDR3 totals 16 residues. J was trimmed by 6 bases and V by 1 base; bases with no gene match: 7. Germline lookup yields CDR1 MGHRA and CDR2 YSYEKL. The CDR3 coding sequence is TGCGCCAGCAGCCAAGTCGGGGACAGGGTCCGCAATGAGCAGTTCTTC. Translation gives CASSQVGDRVRNEQFF.

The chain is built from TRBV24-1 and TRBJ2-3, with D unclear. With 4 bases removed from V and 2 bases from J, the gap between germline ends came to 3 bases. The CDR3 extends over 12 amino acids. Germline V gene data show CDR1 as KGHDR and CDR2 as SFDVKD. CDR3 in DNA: TGTGCCACCAGTGACAACACAGATACGCAGTATTTT. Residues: CATSDNTDTQYF.

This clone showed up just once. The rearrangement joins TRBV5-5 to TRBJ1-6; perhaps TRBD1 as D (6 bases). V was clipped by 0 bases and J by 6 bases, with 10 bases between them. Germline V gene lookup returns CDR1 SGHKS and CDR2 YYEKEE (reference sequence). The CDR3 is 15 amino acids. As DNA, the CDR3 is TGTGCCAGCAGCTTGGCCAAGGACAGTAATTCACCCCTCCACTTT. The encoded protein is CASSLAKDSNSPLHF.

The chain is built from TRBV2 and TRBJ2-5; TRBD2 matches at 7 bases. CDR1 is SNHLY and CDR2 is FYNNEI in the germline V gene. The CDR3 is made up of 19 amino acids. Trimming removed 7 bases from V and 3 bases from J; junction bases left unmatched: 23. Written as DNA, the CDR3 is TGTGCCAGCACTTCCTATCAGAGACTAGCAGTTGGGGGGGAAGAGACCCAGTACTTC. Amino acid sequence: CASTSYQRLAVGGEETQYF.

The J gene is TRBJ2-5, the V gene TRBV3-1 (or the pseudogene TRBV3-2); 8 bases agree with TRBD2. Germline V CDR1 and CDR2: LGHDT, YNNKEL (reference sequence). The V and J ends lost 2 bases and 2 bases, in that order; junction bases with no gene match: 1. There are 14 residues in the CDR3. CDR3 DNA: TGTGCCAGCAGCCAACGCGGGGGGCAAGAGACCCAGTACTTC. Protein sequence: CASSQRGGQETQYF.

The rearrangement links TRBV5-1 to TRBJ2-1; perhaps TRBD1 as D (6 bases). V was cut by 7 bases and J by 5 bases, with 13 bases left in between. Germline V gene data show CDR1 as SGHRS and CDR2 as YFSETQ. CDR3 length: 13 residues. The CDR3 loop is CASLGTRDNEQFF. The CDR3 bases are TGCGCCAGCCTCGGGACAAGAGACAATGAGCAGTTCTTC.

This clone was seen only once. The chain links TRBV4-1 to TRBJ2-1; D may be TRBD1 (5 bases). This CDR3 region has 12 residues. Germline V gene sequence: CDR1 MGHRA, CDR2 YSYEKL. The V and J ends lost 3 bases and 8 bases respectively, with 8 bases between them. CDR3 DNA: TGCGCCAGCAGCCACAGGGTCGATGAGCAGTTCTTC. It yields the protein CASSHRVDEQFF.

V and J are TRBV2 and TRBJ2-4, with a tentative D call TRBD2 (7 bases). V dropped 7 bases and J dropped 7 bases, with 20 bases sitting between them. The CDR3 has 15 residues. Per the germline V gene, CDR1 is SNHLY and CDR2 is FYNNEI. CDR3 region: CASKVVLGGANIQYF. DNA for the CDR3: TGTGCCAGCAAGGTCGTTTTAGGGGGGGCGAACATTCAGTACTTC.

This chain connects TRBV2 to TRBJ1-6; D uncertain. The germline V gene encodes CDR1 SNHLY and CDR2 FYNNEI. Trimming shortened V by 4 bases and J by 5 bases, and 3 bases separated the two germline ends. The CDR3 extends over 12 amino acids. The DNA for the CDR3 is TGTGCCAGCAGTGGTAATAATTCACCCCTCCACTTT. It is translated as CASSGNNSPLHF.

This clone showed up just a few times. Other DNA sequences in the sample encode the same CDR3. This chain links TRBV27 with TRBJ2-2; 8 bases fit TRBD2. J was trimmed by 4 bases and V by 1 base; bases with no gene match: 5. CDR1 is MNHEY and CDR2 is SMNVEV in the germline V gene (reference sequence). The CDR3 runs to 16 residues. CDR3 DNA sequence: TGTGCCAGCAGTTTATTTGGCGGGGGGAGCACCGGGGAGCTGTTTTTT. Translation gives CASSLFGGGSTGELFF.

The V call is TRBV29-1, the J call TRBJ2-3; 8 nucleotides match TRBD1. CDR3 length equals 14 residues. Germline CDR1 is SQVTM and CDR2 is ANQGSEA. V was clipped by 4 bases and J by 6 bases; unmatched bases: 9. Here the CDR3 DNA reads TGCAGCGTTGTGGTGCAGGGGGCAGTGGATACGCAGTATTTT. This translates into CSVVVQGAVDTQYF.

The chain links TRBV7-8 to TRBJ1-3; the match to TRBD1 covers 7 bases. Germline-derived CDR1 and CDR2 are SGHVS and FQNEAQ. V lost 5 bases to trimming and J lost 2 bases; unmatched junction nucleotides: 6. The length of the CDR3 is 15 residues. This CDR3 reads CASSPDRAAGNTIYF. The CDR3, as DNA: TGTGCCAGCAGCCCTGACAGGGCAGCTGGAAACACCATATATTTT.

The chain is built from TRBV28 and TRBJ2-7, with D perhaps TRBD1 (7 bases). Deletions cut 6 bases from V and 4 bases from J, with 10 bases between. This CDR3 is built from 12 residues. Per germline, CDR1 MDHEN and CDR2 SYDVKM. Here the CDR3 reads CASSAGGYEQYF. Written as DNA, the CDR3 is TGTGCCAGCAGCGCAGGGGGGTACGAGCAGTACTTC.